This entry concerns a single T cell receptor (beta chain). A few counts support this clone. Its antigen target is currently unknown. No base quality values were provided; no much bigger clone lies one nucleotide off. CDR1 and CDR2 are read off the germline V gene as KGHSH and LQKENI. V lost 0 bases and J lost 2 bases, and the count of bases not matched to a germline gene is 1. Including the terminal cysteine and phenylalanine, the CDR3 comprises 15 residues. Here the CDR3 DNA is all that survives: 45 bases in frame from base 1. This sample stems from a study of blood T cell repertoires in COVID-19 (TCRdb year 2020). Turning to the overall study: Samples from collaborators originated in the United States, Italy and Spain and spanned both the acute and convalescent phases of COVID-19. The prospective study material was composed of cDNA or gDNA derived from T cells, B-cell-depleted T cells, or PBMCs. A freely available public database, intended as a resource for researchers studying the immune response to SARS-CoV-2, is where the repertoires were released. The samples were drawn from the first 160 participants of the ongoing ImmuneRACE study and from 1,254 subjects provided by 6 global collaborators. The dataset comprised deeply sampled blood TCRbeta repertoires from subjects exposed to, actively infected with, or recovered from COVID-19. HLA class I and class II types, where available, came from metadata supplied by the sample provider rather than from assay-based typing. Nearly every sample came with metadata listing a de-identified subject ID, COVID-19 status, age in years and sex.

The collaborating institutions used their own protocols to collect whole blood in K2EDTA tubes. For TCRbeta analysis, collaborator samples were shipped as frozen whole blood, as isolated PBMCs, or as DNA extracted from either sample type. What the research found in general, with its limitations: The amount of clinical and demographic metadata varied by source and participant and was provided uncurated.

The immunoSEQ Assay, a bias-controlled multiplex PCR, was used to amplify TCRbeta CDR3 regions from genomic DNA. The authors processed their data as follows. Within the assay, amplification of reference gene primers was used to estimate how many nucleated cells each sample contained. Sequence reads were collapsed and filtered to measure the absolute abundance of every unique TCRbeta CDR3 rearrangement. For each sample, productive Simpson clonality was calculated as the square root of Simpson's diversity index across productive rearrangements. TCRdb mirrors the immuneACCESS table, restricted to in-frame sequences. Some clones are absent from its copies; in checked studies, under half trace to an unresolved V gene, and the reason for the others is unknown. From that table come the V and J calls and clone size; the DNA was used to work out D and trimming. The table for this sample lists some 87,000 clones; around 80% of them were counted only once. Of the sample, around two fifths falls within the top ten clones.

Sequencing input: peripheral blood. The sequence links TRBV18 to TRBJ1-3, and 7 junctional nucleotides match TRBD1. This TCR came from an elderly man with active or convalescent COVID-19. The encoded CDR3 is CASSPPGQPGNTIYF. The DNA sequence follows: TGTGCCAGCTCACCACCGGGACAGCCTGGAAACACCATATATTTT.